This T cell receptor beta chain was found in a study of siplizumab effects on memory and regulatory T cells. Study results and caveats: Roughly 80-97% of proliferating CD4+ or CD8+ clones defied assignment to a naive or memory phenotype.

Points on this clone: What it recognizes is unknown.

Profiling relied on immunoSEQ multiplex PCR, and the TCRdb table lists in-frame clones only, not all of them. This table holds approximately 100,000 clones, about 93% found once. With 4 bases removed from V and 8 bases from J, the gap between germline ends came to 17 bases. Germline assignment: CDR1 SEHNR and CDR2 FQNEAQ (reference sequence). This CDR3 contains 14 residues. Source material: non-Treg CD4+ T cells sorted from blood. This TCR derives from a human donor in good health. This rearrangement joins TRBV7-9 to TRBJ1-2; weak D call: TRBD1 (5 bases). DNA of the CDR3: TGTGCCAGCAGCTCCCCCGGGGGGAGAGGGGGCTACACCTTC. Translating it yields CASSSPGGRGGYTF.